The subject of this entry is one TCR beta chain. Using immunoSEQ multiplex PCR, the repertoire was profiled, and TCRdb retains in-frame clones only, with some absent. Altogether 130,000 to 150,000 clones are present, more than 85% being singletons, with the ten largest covering 1.5% to 2%. The data belong to a study of T cell responses to AZD1222 COVID-19 vaccine. The sequence was obtained from an adult in good health. Sample: peripheral blood, taken on day 0 of AZD1222 vaccination.

In DNA form, the CDR3 reads TGTGCCACCAGCAGGGGACTAGCCGCCGCCAGTGAGCAGTTCTTC. Its protein is CATSRGLAAASEQFF. This chain uses TRBV15 with TRBJ2-1; 9 bases map to TRBD2. The CDR3 consists of 15 residues. CDR1 and CDR2 from the germline V gene are LNHNV and YYDKDF (reference sequence). Losses at the gene ends were 3 bases for V and 9 bases for J; bases not matched to a gene: 9.